The T cell receptor beta chain described here comes from a study of blood T cells in healthy people across ages. The CDR3 runs to 12 residues. Germline CDR1 and CDR2: DFQATT and SNEGSKA (reference sequence). Trimming took off 2 bases at V and 4 bases at J, with 9 bases between the two ends. This clonotype has just a few counts. Its antigen is undetermined. Extraction of total RNA produced a minimum of 5 micrograms from each sample. A second PCR of 7 to 11 cycles used a sample-barcoded 5' primer and a J-beta primer mix. TCRdb analysed the 5' RACE reads with MiXCR anew, one entry per CDR3 protein. This table holds 950,000 to 1,200,000 distinct CDR3 sequences, around two fifths found once. Study outcomes and limitations: Fewer expanded clones and more diversity marked long-lived versus aged donors. Roughly linear declines in TCR beta diversity per million T cells occurred with age. Lack of knowledge of donor CMV status possibly confounded expanded clonotype changes.

The receptor was derived from a man younger than 35 in good health. The chain employs TRBV20-1 and TRBJ2-7, with D uncertain. The specimen was blood. This CDR3 is CSARQVLYEQYF. The CDR3, as DNA: TGCAGTGCTAGACAGGTTCTGTACGAGCAGTACTTC.